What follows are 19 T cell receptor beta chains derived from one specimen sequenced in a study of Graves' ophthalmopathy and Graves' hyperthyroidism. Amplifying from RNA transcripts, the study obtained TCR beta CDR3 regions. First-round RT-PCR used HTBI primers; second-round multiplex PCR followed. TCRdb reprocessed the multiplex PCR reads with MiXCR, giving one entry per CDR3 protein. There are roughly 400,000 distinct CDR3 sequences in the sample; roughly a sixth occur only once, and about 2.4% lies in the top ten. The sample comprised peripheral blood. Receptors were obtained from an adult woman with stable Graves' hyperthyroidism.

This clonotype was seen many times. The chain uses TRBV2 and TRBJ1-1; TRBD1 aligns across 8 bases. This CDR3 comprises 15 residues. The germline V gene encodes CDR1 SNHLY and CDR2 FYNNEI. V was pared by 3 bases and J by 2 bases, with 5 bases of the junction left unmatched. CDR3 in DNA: TGTGCCAGCAGTGAGCAGGGACAGGTTAACACTGAAGCTTTCTTT. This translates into CASSEQGQVNTEAFF.

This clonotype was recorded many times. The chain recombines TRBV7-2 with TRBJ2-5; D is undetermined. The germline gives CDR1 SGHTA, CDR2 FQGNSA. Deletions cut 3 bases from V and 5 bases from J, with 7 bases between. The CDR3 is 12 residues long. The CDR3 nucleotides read TGTGCCAGCAGCTTTTTCGATGAGACCCAGTACTTC. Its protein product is CASSFFDETQYF.

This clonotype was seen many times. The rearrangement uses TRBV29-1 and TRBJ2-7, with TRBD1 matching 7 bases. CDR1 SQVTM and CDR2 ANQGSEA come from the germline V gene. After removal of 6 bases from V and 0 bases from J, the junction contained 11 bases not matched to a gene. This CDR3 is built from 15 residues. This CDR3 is CSVSGQAGGSYEQYF. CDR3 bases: TGCAGCGTCTCCGGACAGGCTGGGGGCTCCTACGAGCAGTACTTC.

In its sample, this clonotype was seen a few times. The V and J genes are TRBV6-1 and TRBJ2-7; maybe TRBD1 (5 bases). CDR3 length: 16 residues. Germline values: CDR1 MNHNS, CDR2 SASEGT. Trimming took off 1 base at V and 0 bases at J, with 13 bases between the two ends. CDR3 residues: CASSEGLGVDSYEQYF. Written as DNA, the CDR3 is TGTGCCAGCAGTGAAGGTTTAGGGGTGGACTCCTACGAGCAGTACTTC.

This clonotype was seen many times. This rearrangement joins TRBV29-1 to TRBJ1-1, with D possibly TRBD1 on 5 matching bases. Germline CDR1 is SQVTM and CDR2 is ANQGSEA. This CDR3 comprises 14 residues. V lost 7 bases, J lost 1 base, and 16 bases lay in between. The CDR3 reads CSAGWGLRNTEAFF. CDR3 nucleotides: TGCAGCGCCGGGTGGGGACTCAGGAACACTGAAGCTTTCTTT.

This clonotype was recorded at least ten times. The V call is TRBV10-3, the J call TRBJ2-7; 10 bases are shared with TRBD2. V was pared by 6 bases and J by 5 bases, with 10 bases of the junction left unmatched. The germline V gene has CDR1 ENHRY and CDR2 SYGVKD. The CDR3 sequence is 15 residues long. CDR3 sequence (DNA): TGTGCCATCAGCGCAAATCTAGCGGGAGACAACGAGCAGTACTTC. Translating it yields CAISANLAGDNEQYF.

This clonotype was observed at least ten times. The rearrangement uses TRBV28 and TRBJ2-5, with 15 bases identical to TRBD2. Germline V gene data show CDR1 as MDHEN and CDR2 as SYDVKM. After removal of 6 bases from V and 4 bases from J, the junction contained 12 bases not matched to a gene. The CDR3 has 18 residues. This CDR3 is CASSSRTSGRVDGETQYF. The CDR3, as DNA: TGTGCCAGCAGCTCACGGACTAGCGGGAGGGTTGATGGAGAGACCCAGTACTTC.

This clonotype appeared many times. Here the CDR3 DNA reads TGTGCCAGCAGTGACGGGACAGGGAGCGAGCAGTACTTC. Translated: CASSDGTGSEQYF. This rearrangement joins TRBV6-1 to TRBJ2-7, with 9 bases aligning to TRBD1. Germline loops: CDR1 MNHNS, CDR2 SASEGT. This CDR3 has 13 amino acids. V lost 3 bases and J lost 6; bases outside the gene matches: 3.

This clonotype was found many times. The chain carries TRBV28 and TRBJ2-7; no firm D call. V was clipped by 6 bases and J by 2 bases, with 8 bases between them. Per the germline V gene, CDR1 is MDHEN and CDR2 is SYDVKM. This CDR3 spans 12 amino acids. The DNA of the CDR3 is TGTGCCAGCAGCTTGACGGCCTACGAGCAGTACTTC. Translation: CASSLTAYEQYF.

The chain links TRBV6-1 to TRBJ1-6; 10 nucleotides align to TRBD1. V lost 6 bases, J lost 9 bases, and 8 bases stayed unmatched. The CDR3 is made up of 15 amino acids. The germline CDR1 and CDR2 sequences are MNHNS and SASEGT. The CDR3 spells CASRGTGDRRSPLHF. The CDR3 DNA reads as TGTGCCAGCAGAGGGACAGGGGATCGCCGTTCACCCCTCCACTTT.

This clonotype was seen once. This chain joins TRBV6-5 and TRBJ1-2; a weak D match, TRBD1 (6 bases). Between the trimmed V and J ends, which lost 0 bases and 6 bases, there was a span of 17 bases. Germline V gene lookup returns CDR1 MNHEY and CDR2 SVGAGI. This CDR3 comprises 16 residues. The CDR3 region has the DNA TGTGCCAGCAGTTACTCTCTGGGTGAGCCAGGGGATGGCTACACCTTC. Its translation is CASSYSLGEPGDGYTF.

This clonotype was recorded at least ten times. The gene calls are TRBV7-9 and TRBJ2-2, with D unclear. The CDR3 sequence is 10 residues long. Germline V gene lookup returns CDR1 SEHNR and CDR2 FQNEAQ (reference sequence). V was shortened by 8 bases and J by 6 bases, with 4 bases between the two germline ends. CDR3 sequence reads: CASLPGELFF. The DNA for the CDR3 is TGTGCCAGCTTGCCCGGGGAGCTGTTTTTT.

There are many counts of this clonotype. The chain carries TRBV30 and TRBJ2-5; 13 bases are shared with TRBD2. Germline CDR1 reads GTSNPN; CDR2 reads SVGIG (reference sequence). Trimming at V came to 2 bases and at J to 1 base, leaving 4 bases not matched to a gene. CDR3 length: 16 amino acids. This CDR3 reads CAWSRGLAGRQETQYF. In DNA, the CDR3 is TGTGCCTGGAGTAGGGGACTAGCGGGGCGCCAAGAGACCCAGTACTTC.

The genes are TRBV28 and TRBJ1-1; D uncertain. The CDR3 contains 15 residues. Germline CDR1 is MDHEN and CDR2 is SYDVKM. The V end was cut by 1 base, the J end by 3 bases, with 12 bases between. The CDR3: CASSLLAGQDTEAFF. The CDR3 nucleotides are TGTGCCAGCAGTTTATTGGCCGGGCAGGACACTGAAGCTTTCTTT.

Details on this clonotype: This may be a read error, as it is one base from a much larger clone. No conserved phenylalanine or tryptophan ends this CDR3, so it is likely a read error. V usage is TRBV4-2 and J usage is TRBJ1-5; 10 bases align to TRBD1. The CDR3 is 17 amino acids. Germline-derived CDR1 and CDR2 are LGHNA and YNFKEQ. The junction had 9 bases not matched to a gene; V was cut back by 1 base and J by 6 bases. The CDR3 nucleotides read TGTGCCAGCAGCCAAGCCCAGGGACAGGGGTTGTCTCAGCCCCAGCATTTG. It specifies CASSQAQGQGLSQPQHL.

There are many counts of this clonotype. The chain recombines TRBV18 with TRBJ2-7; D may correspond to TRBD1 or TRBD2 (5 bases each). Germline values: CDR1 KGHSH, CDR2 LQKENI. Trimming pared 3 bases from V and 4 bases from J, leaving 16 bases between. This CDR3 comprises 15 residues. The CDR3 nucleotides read TGTGCCAGCTCACCCCCGGGTAGAGGGGAATACGAGCAGTACTTC. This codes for CASSPPGRGEYEQYF.

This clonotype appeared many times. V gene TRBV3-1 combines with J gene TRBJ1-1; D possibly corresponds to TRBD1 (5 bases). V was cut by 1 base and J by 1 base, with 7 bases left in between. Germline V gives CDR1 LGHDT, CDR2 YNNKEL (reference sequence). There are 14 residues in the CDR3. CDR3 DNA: TGTGCCAGCAGCCAAGTTGGGACGAACACTGAAGCTTTCTTT. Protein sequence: CASSQVGTNTEAFF. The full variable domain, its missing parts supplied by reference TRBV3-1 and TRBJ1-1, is DTAVSQTPKYLVTQMGNDKSIKCEQNLGHDTMYWYKQDSKKFLKIMFSYNNKELIINETVPNRFSPKSPDKAHLNLHINSLELGDSAVYFCASSQVGTNTEAFFGQGTRLTVV.

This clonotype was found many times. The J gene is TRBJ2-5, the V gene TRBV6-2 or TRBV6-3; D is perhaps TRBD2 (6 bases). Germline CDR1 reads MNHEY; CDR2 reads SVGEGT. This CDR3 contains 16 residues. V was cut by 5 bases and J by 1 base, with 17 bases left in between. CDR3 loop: CASSPDWRGFQETQYF. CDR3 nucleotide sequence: TGTGCCAGCAGTCCAGACTGGCGGGGCTTCCAAGAGACCCAGTACTTC.

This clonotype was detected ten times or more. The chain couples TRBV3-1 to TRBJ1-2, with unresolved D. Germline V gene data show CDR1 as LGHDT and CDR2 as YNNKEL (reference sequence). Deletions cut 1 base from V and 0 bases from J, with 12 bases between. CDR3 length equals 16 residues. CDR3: CASSQVAPKTNYGYTF. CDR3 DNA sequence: TGTGCCAGCAGCCAAGTCGCGCCAAAAACTAACTATGGCTACACCTTC. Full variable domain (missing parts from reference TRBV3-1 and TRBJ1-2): DTAVSQTPKYLVTQMGNDKSIKCEQNLGHDTMYWYKQDSKKFLKIMFSYNNKELIINETVPNRFSPKSPDKAHLNLHINSLELGDSAVYFCASSQVAPKTNYGYTFGSGTRLTVV.